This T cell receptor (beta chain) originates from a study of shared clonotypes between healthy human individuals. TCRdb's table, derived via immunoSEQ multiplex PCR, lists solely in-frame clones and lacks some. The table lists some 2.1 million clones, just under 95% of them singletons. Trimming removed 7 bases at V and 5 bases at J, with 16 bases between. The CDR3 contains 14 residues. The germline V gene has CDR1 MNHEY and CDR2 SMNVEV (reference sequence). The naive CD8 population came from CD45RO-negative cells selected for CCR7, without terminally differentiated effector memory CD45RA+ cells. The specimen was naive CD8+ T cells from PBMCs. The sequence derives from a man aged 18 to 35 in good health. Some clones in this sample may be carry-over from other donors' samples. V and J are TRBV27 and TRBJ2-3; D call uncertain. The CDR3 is CASTPGLGLDTQYF. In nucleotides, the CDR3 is TGTGCCAGCACCCCGGGCCTCGGCTTAGATACGCAGTATTTT.